Given below is one T cell receptor beta chain in context. Its antigen is not yet known. The read comes to an end 3 residues before the CDR3 does, leaving the germline J gene to fill in the end. Using the immunoSEQ assay, multiplex PCR amplified TCR beta CDR3 regions from an average of around 1,300 ng of genomic DNA per sample. To correct primer bias, the assay used a complete synthetic TCR repertoire to set an amplification baseline. Amplicons were sequenced on the Illumina platform. Per the authors' processing: Error correction of the sequences involved clustering with frequency ratios plus a modified nearest-neighbor algorithm, after which the sequences were analyzed in the immunoSEQ Analyzer using IMGT gene definitions. At each rarefaction depth, TCR richness and evenness were averaged across 20 rarefaction repeats, and samples with fewer sequences than that depth were excluded. Wilcoxon rank sum tests with FDR correction were used to compare relative abundances of V, D and J genes between the groups. For the blinded duplicates, the intraclass correlation was roughly 96% for TCR richness and averaged 76.4% across about 64 gene segments. TCRdb carries this immuneACCESS record with in-frame sequences only. Its versions omit some clonotypes, under half of them owing to an unresolved V gene in the studies checked, with the rest unexplained. V, J and clone size derive from that table, while D and trimming were established from the DNA sequence. For this sample, the table gives nearly 20,000 clones. The ten largest clones add up to less than 3.5% of the sample.

This record comes from a study of T cells in women clearing cervical HPV infection (dated by TCRdb to between 2017 and 2018). In terms of the full investigation: Cases were 20 to 25 women with histologically confirmed HPV16-related CIN3 or worse, including a couple of invasive cancers. Cases and controls were matched on age within five years and on year of sample collection. Blood from cases was collected at the visit where the lesion was first found, while blood from controls was collected once the infection could no longer be detected. Since only a few of the women had HLA typing available, the possibility that HLA type was acting as a confounder could not be ruled out. The parent cohort enrolled roughly 9,400 women aged 18 or older in Guanacaste, Costa Rica, in about 1993 to 1994 and followed the women for less than nine years. The approximately 25 controls were women who cleared a single incident HPV16 infection within 12 months without developing precancer or cancer. As quality controls, five blinded duplicates were added to each group, bringing the total to 60 or so samples made up of some 50 participants and approximately ten replicates. Median age was approximately 36 years in cases versus around 40 in controls, and baseline characteristics did not differ significantly. The exploratory proof-of-principle case-control study was nested within the Guanacaste HPV Natural History Study in Costa Rica and compared TCR repertoires across cervical HPV16 outcomes. Among cases, blood sampling occurred a median of 149 days after lesion detection, with an interquartile range of about 90 to 200 days. Findings and caveats that apply to the study as a whole: Random forest classifiers that combined richness and V gene abundances separated cases from controls with an estimated AUC of around 0.87. TRBV6-7 relative abundance was lower in cases than in controls (around 0.11% versus 0.15%; Bonferroni P = 0.0008). Whether associations preceded infection or resulted from infection could not be shown with the cross-sectional design, and effector/memory subsets and HPV-specific T cells were not isolated. Because the number of T cells per sample was unknown, the richness differences could reflect varying T-cell content rather than repertoire biology. CIN3+ cases had significantly higher TCR repertoire richness than controls across sequencing depths, but evenness did not differ between the groups.

The CDR3 runs 14 amino acids, cysteine and phenylalanine included. The 33 bases shown cover part of the CDR3, and their frame starts at base 1. As encoded in the germline V gene, CDR1 is SNHLY while CDR2 is FYNNEI. Relative to germline, V is 8 bases shorter and J is 2 bases shorter, with 16 bases between their ends. Every participant had a single incident cervical HPV16 infection, and women with prevalent HPV16 infections were excluded. Cervical HPV DNA was detected with MY09/MY11 PCR, and genotyping was done by dot-blot hybridization. Approximately 16 mL of heparinized blood were centrifuged, and the buffy coat was aliquoted, frozen at -30°C, then stored at -80°C. QIAGEN kits were used to extract genomic DNA from buffy coat specimens.

This TCR came from a woman between 18 and 75 years old with a cervical HPV16 infection that either progressed to CIN3+ or cleared (not recorded which). Sequencing was done on a sample of blood buffy coat. The rearranged chain carries TRBV2 and TRBJ2-7; the D gene is perhaps TRBD1, on 6 matching bases. This receptor has the CDR3 CASSGTRGTYEQYF. CDR3 DNA, as far as it was read: TGTGCCAGCTCCGGGACAAGGGGAACCTACGAG.